This TCR beta chain was observed in a study of shared clonotypes between healthy human individuals. In the study overall: Aged 18 to 49, the donors were a couple of women and a few men. Study conclusions and caveats: Shared across a few donors were roughly 4.8% of the naive CD4 clonotypes. Naive subsets generally exceeded memory subsets in estimated richness.

About this clone itself: The antigen is undetermined.

The method was immunoSEQ multiplex PCR; TCRdb's version includes in-frame clones alone and lacks a portion of them. This sample has over 2 million clones, with approximately 90% found just once. Germline V gene lookup returns CDR1 GTSNPN and CDR2 SVGIG (reference sequence). The ends were cut back, 1 base at V and 5 bases at J, with 9 bases in the middle. This CDR3 is built from 13 residues. The rearrangement joins TRBV30 to TRBJ2-1, with a tentative D call TRBD2 (6 bases). The sequence derives from a man in his late teens or twenties in good health. Some clones in this sample may be carry-over from other donors' samples. The sequenced material came from naive CD4+ T cells from PBMCs. The subset: CD45RA+ positively selected. The CDR3, as DNA: TGTGCCTGGAGTGGTCTAGCGCACAATGAGCAGTTCTTC. Translation gives CAWSGLAHNEQFF.